This entry describes one TCR beta chain. In the original processing: ImmunoSEQ only sent back junction sequences with no quality scores, so filtering was done differently. Produced via immunoSEQ multiplex PCR; TCRdb's table is partial and in-frame only. The D gene and trimming were derived from the DNA, and the V and J assignments and clone size from that table. Of about 2.1 million clones in the sample, 90% to 95% were seen once. Naive-designated CD8 cells lacked CD45RO, were positively enriched for CCR7, and omitted terminally differentiated effector memory CD45RA+ cells. This entry belongs to a study of shared clonotypes between healthy human individuals. In the study overall: Used for every donor were three CD4 naive, three CD4 memory, two CD8 naive and one CD8 memory plate.

V was pared by 4 bases and J by 4 bases, with 8 bases of the junction left unmatched. Germline CDR1 and CDR2: SGHTS and YDEGEE. The CDR3 totals 16 residues. Sequenced material: naive CD8+ T cells from PBMCs. The chain joins TRBV5-8 to TRBJ2-6, with 7 bases lining up with TRBD1. The source is a young man in good health. Some clones in this sample may be carry-over from other donors' samples. The CDR3 nucleotides read TGTGCCAGCAGCGGATGGACAGGTCCCGGGGCCAACGTCCTGACTTTC. This codes for CASSGWTGPGANVLTF. The complete variable domain, with remaining parts taken from reference TRBV5-8 and TRBJ2-6, reads EAGVTQSPTHLIKTRGQQATLRCSPISGHTSVYWYQQALGLGLQFLLWYDEGEERNRGNFPPRFSGRQFPNYSSELNVNALELEDSALYLCASSGWTGPGANVLTFGAGSRLTVL.